The source of this T cell receptor beta chain is a study of blood T cells in healthy people across ages. Study outcomes and limitations: The study lacked donor CMV status, which possibly confounded expanded clonotype changes.

Germline lookup yields CDR1 MDHEN and CDR2 SYDVKM. V lost 6 bases, J lost 3 bases, and 15 bases lay in between. This CDR3 spans 15 amino acids. As for this clonotype: Its target is not known.

Through a sample-barcoded 5' primer and a J-beta primer mix, a second PCR was run for roughly 6 to 12 cycles. TCRdb recomputed calls from the 5' RACE reads with MiXCR, one row per CDR3 protein. The repertoire holds over 1,500,000 distinct CDR3 sequences, with about two fifths as singletons. The receptor's source is a human donor in good health. Sequencing was performed on blood. The rearrangement uses TRBV28 and TRBJ1-3; no reliable D call. CDR3 loop: CASSPQEAGGNTIYF. The CDR3 DNA reads as TGTGCCAGCAGCCCCCAGGAGGCTGGTGGAAACACCATATATTTT.